This record covers a single T cell receptor (beta chain). Its antigen is undetermined. This record comes from a study of T cell responses to AZD1222 COVID-19 vaccine. The CDR3 extends over 13 amino acids. CDR1 is SQVTM, CDR2 ANQGSEA, per germline. The V end lost 4 bases, the J end lost 6 bases, and 16 bases lay between the germline ends. Investigators merged groups given second doses at roughly 4 or roughly 12 weeks. The study, taken as a whole, reports: Unmutated variant regions are reportedly the target of nearly half of TCRs that are spike-specific. White British ancestry dominated among donors, who included more females, and clonal diversity was possibly underestimated. Baseline serostatus was positive in only six AZD1222 recipients.

The data were produced by immunoSEQ multiplex PCR, yet TCRdb's version contains in-frame clones alone and is incomplete. The sample has about 150,000 clones; around 91% are singletons. The receptor was isolated from an adult who received the AZD1222 COVID-19 vaccine. Sequences were derived from peripheral blood, sampled 28 days after the second AZD1222 dose. V gene TRBV29-1 combines with J gene TRBJ2-7; TRBD1 might be the D (6 bases). The CDR3 coding sequence is TGCAGCGTTGGCTGGACAGTCAAGGGCGAGCAGTACTTC. Protein product: CSVGWTVKGEQYF.